Listed below are T cell receptor beta chains from one sample, sequenced in a study of control samples from healthy donors and cancer patients. Data came from immunoSEQ multiplex PCR; TCRdb stores just in-frame clones and leaves some out. Of 150,000 to 200,000 clones listed, about 92% were seen once; the top ten hold about 1.4%. The sequenced material came from blood. The receptors were sampled from a man younger than 45 in good health. Both conserved end residues are trimmed from each CDR3.

TRBJ1-3,TRBV14,ASSQGQGAGNTIY
TRBJ2-1,TRBV5-8,ASSLGLAGLNEQF
TRBJ1-2,TRBV9,ASSVDGRLGYGYT
TRBJ1-4,TRBV7-9,ASSLLGTNEKLF
TRBJ2-3,TRBV19,ASSIEGHPYPSDTQY
TRBJ1-2,TRBV27,ASSPRTGGAYGYT
TRBJ2-7,TRBV3-1/TRBV3-2,ASSQGRQGTYEQY
TRBJ2-1,TRBV4-1,ASSLGLAVYNEQF
TRBJ1-3,TRBV7-9,ASSLDRNTIY
TRBJ2-3,TRBV2,ASSEGTSRRTDTQY
TRBJ2-7,TRBV28,ASTPTGHRYYEQY
TRBJ2-7,TRBV2,ASKSQGQSYEQY
TRBJ1-6,TRBV27,ASWVGNSPLH
TRBJ2-3,TRBV7-8,ASSTRGGGADTQY
TRBJ2-7,TRBV6-5,ASSREGEQY
TRBJ1-6,TRBV7-2,ASSRPRTELNSPLH
TRBJ2-1,TRBV7-9,ASSLLSPGNEQF
TRBJ2-1,TRBV7-2,ASNLLGLAGDNEQF
TRBJ2-5,TRBV4-1,ASSPRGGLLPETQY
TRBJ1-1,TRBV18,ASSLGQGAEAF
TRBJ2-5,TRBV7-2,ASSLGVRETQY
TRBJ1-1,TRBV5-5,ASTLKGDGRAF
TRBJ2-3,TRBV9,ASSPAGDTQY
TRBJ1-3,TRBV30,AWRDRGAGNTIY
TRBJ1-3,TRBV3-1/TRBV3-2,ASSHEWGQSGNTIY
TRBJ2-3,TRBV30,AWSPSLAGTDTQY
TRBJ1-3,TRBV19,ASSRSTGEAKTIY
TRBJ1-1,TRBV18,ASSPPGGPVSEAF
TRBJ2-2,TRBV7-9,ASSQRGRELF